Listed here are 25 T cell receptor beta chains from one sample, sequenced in a study of tumor-infiltrating lymphocytes in primary liver carcinoma (dated by TCRdb to the late 2010s). Total RNA and DNA were co-extracted from roughly 18-30 mg of bulk tissue with the AllPrep DNA/RNA mini kit, without cell sorting. The reads were generated on an Illumina HiSeq 2500. TCRbeta-specific cDNA was reverse-transcribed from around 0.45 ug total RNA using a constant-region primer and ProtoScript II reverse transcriptase. Construction of the TCRbeta libraries relied on three nested rounds of multiplex PCR, following a slightly modified ARM-PCR procedure. The first two PCR rounds used multiplex TRBV1-TRBV30 forward primers with a Cbeta reverse primer, each for about 10 cycles. TCRdb's own reprocessing of the public reads used fastp at Q25 and MiXCR and kept productive beta chains. Every distinct CDR3 protein forms one entry, paired with its most common genes and DNA. The sample profile shows more than 90,000 distinct CDR3 sequences; 65% to 75% of them were found once. The ten largest clonotypes hold roughly an eighth of the sample.

Sample: liver tumor tissue from sampling region 2. The cell subset or site label corresponds to: tumor region T2, inferior pole. The receptors here all came from an older woman with primary liver carcinoma and hepatitis B virus infection.

With respect to this clonotype: A much larger clone differs from this one at a single base, so this may be a read error. The chain uses TRBV5-1 and TRBJ2-3, with D uncertain. Germline CDR1 is SGHRS and CDR2 is YFSETQ. The CDR3 sequence is 14 residues long. Here the CDR3 reads CASSPSLSADTRYF. The CDR3 bases are TGCGCCAGCAGCCCATCCCTTTCGGCAGATACGCGGTATTTT.

Turning to this clonotype: A much larger clone lies a single base off, so this may be a read error. This is likely a read error, given that the CDR3 carries no conserved phenylalanine or tryptophan at its end. The chain employs TRBV28 and TRBJ1-2; D is perhaps TRBD1 (5 bases). This CDR3 comprises 15 residues. The V gene's germline CDR1 is MDHEN and CDR2 SYDVKM. V was clipped by 5 bases and J by 2 bases, with 15 bases between them. The CDR3 DNA sequence: TGTGCCAGCAGTATTCTTGGGACGGCGAACTATGGCTACACCCTC. It translates to CASSILGTANYGYTL.

In its sample, this clonotype was seen once. The CDR3 carries no conserved terminal phenylalanine or tryptophan, so it likely arises from a read error. The chain couples TRBV7-9 to TRBJ2-1; 9 bases agree with TRBD1. The CDR3 length is 14 residues. The germline V gene has CDR1 SEHNR and CDR2 FQNEAQ (reference sequence). CDR3 region: CASAGTGTYNKQFL. The CDR3 nucleotides read TGTGCCAGCGCGGGGACAGGGACCTACAATAAGCAGTTCCTC.

A remark on this clonotype: This sequence may be a read error, since a much larger clone differs from it by one base. This chain connects TRBV7-9 to TRBJ2-2, with TRBD2 identical over 12 bases. Germline CDR1 and CDR2: SEHNR and FQNEAQ (reference sequence). The CDR3 has 15 amino acids. CDR3 nucleotide sequence: TGTGCCACCAGCCCCGGACTAGCGGGAACTGGGGAGCTGTTTTTT. It specifies CATSPGLAGTGELFF.

Turning to this clonotype: The DNA is omitted, as the CDR3 cannot be located on it reliably, and the CDR3 follows TCRdb's listing. CDR3 in amino acids: CASSQGVGTGSFF. J is TRBJ2-1 and V is TRBV7-8; the table names TRBD1, a call not compared with the DNA. Germline V CDR1 and CDR2: SGHVS, FQNEAQ. The length of the CDR3 is 13 amino acids, counting both ends.

Notes on this clonotype: With a much larger clone just one base away, this may be a read error. The chain combines TRBV5-1 with TRBJ2-2; TRBD2 might be the D (6 bases). Trimming took 6 bases from V and 4 from J, leaving 19 bases between them. Germline-derived CDR1 and CDR2 are SGHRS and YFSETQ. CDR3 length: 16 residues. The CDR3 spells CASNPQRAGSTGELFF. CDR3 in DNA: TGCGCCAGCAACCCCCAGCGGGCAGGGAGCACCGGGGAGCTGTTTTTT.

This chain uses TRBV11-2 with TRBJ2-7; the match to TRBD2 covers 11 bases. This CDR3 spans 19 amino acids. The germline V gene has CDR1 SGHAT and CDR2 FQNNGV. J was trimmed by 1 base and V by 7 bases; bases with no gene match: 18. The CDR3 loop is CASNLVGLAGGTSSYEQYF. CDR3 nucleotide sequence: TGTGCCAGCAACTTGGTGGGCCTAGCGGGAGGAACTAGTTCCTACGAGCAGTACTTC.

As regards this clonotype: An end of the junction does not agree with germline; a read error may underlie this. The chain links TRBV11-3 to TRBJ2-3; D not certain. The CDR3 sequence is 15 residues long. Germline CDR1 reads SGHNT; CDR2 reads YENEEA. This chain's CDR3 is CASSLGVCGTDTHYF. The CDR3, as DNA: TGTGCCAGCAGCCTCGGAGTATGCGGCACAGATACGCACTATTTT.

This clonotype occurred many times. The chain uses TRBV6-6 and TRBJ1-5; the D gene is possibly TRBD1 (5 bases). This CDR3 has 16 residues. Germline V gene lookup returns CDR1 MNHNY and CDR2 SVGAGI (reference sequence). The V end was cut by 0 bases, the J end by 6 bases, with 15 bases between. DNA of the CDR3: TGTGCCAGCAGTTACTCCACCGGGGGAGGTTTTCAGCCCCAGCATTTT. Protein sequence: CASSYSTGGGFQPQHF.

Comments on this clonotype: Since the CDR3 does not end with the conserved phenylalanine or tryptophan, this likely comes from a read error. The chain couples TRBV10-3 to TRBJ2-7; 8 bases align to TRBD1. The CDR3 consists of 15 residues. Germline assignment: CDR1 ENHRY and CDR2 SYGVKD. In DNA, the CDR3 is TGTCCCATCAGTGAGTCGTACAGGGGGTTCTACGAGCAGTACCTC. This gives the protein CPISESYRGFYEQYL.

On this clonotype: The CDR3 end shows no conserved phenylalanine or tryptophan, and so a read error is likely. The chain links TRBV4-1 to TRBJ1-1, with D perhaps matching TRBD1 (5 bases). Germline values: CDR1 MGHRA, CDR2 YSYEKL. The CDR3 extends over 16 amino acids. The DNA for the CDR3 is TGCGCCAGCATCCAAGATAAGTACAGGATGAACACTGAAGCTTTCCTT. This codes for CASIQDKYRMNTEAFL.

At least ten counts were recorded for this clonotype. The chain couples TRBV5-1 to TRBJ1-1; 7 bases match TRBD1. This CDR3 is 14 amino acids long. V trimming: 2 bases; J trimming: 1 base; junction bases outside the gene matches: 2. The germline gives CDR1 SGHRS, CDR2 YFSETQ. CDR3: CASSLGTANTEAFF. The DNA of the CDR3 is TGCGCCAGCAGCTTAGGGACAGCGAACACTGAAGCTTTCTTT.

This clonotype was detected only once. An end of the junction does not agree with germline; a read error may underlie this. The J gene is TRBJ2-1, the V gene TRBV29-1, with D possibly being TRBD2 (6 bases). Per the germline V gene, CDR1 is SQVTM and CDR2 is ANQGSEA. CDR3 length: 17 residues. The chain's CDR3 is CSAPRLEGHVFYDEQFF. In DNA, the CDR3 is TGCAGCGCCCCTCGGTTGGAGGGGCACGTTTTCTACGATGAGCAGTTCTTC.

There are many counts of this clonotype. The V gene is TRBV28, the J gene TRBJ2-1; tentatively, D is TRBD2 (6 bases). The CDR3 extends over 17 amino acids. Looked up from germline, CDR1 is MDHEN and CDR2 is SYDVKM. Trimming took 6 bases from V and 1 from J, leaving 19 bases between them. In nucleotides, the CDR3 is TGTGCCAGCAGGGGAGGCGGGGCCACCAGGTCCTACAATGAGCAGTTCTTC. Protein: CASRGGGATRSYNEQFF.

This chain joins TRBV12-3 or TRBV12-4 and TRBJ1-1; D gene ambiguous. The CDR3 is 13 amino acids. V was shortened by 8 bases and J by 1 base, with 11 bases between the two germline ends. CDR3 sequence: CASDSTRNTEAFF. CDR3 DNA: TGTGCCAGCGATTCAACAAGGAACACTGAAGCTTTCTTT.

Many counts were recorded for this clonotype. The J gene is TRBJ2-7, the V gene TRBV13; no firm D call. The CDR3 contains 13 residues. V lost 0 bases to trimming and J lost 3 bases, with 6 bases between them. The germline gives CDR1 PRHDT, CDR2 FYEKMQ (reference sequence). DNA for the CDR3: TGTGCCAGCAGCTTAGGAGACAACTACGAGCAGTACTTC. Its translation: CASSLGDNYEQYF.

As concerns this clonotype: A junction boundary mismatches the germline segment, possibly from a read error. The chain employs TRBV11-3 and TRBJ2-7; D may be TRBD2 (6 bases). This CDR3 spans 15 amino acids. Germline V gives CDR1 SGHNT, CDR2 YENEEA. The CDR3 sequence is CVSTLEPGGASEQYF. CDR3 sequence (DNA): TGTGTCAGCACCTTAGAACCGGGCGGGGCCTCGGAGCAGTACTTC.

Comments on this clonotype: Germline and junction disagree at one end, which may indicate a read error. The V call is TRBV11-2, the J call TRBJ2-5; TRBD2 is a possible D gene (5 bases). This CDR3 comprises 16 residues. CDR1 SGHAT and CDR2 FQNNGV come from the germline V gene. The CDR3 loop reads CASNQPWGAYQETQYF. CDR3 DNA: TGTGCCAGCAACCAACCTTGGGGAGCGTACCAGGAGACCCAGTACTTT.

This clonotype was picked up one time. A read error may produce the germline difference seen at one junction end. The chain links TRBV25-1 to TRBJ2-2; D possibly uses TRBD1 or TRBD2 (5 bases each). The length of the CDR3 is 14 residues. Germline V lookup: CDR1 MGHDK, CDR2 SYGVNS. The CDR3 DNA sequence: TGTGCCAGCAGTGAATACATGGACACCGGGGAGCTGTTATTT. It translates to CASSEYMDTGELLF.

Concerning this clonotype itself: A much larger clone lies one base from this, so it may be a read error. This chain joins TRBV12-3 or TRBV12-4 and TRBJ1-1, with D possibly matching TRBD1 (6 bases). Trimming stripped 2 bases from V and 4 bases from J, with 11 bases between. This CDR3 comprises 14 residues. The CDR3 DNA sequence: TGTGCCAGCAGTTTATCAGGGGACGTCACTGAAGCTTTCTTT. Translating gives CASSLSGDVTEAFF.

Many counts were recorded for this clonotype. J is TRBJ1-2 and V is TRBV28, with D hard to call. Trimming shortened V by 6 bases and J by 4 bases, and 15 bases separated the two germline ends. This CDR3 has 14 amino acids. Germline V gene lookup returns CDR1 MDHEN and CDR2 SYDVKM. The CDR3 DNA sequence: TGTGCCAGCAGAAACGGTGGCAGTTCCTATGGCTACACCTTC. This encodes CASRNGGSSYGYTF.

About this clonotype: This may be a read error: a much more frequent sequence differs by one nucleotide. The genes are TRBV5-1 and TRBJ2-5; 12 bases map to TRBD1. Germline V gives CDR1 SGHRS, CDR2 YFSETQ. Trimming removed 8 bases from V and 5 bases from J; junction bases left unmatched: 10. CDR3 size: 15 residues. DNA of the CDR3: TGCGCCAGAAGCACCGGGACAGGGGGCGCGGAGACCCAGTACTTC. It codes for CARSTGTGGAETQYF.

DNA for the CDR3: TGCGCCAGCAGCTGGCCTATAGCGGGAGGGAGCACAGGTGCGCAGTATTTT. Translated: CASSWPIAGGSTGAQYF. The chain is built from TRBV5-1 and TRBJ2-3; 11 bases are shared with TRBD2. Germline CDR1 reads SGHRS; CDR2 reads YFSETQ. J was trimmed by 10 bases and V by 3 bases; bases with no gene match: 16. The CDR3 has 17 residues.

At least ten counts were recorded for this clonotype. V and J are TRBV6-5 and TRBJ2-3, with D tentatively TRBD1 or TRBD2 (5 bases each). The CDR3 contains 16 residues. Germline loops: CDR1 MNHEY, CDR2 SVGAGI. Between the trimmed V and J ends, which lost 2 bases and 2 bases, there was a span of 14 bases. CDR3 sequence: CASSYGRDAHTDTQYF. CDR3 coding DNA: TGTGCCAGCAGTTACGGTCGGGACGCGCACACAGATACGCAGTATTTT.

Details on this clonotype: The germline gene is not matched at one end of the junction; a read error may be the cause. V and J are TRBV4-1 and TRBJ2-3; a weak D match, TRBD1 (6 bases). The germline CDR1 and CDR2 sequences are MGHRA and YSYEKL. The CDR3 is 15 amino acids. The CDR3 region is CANSQGQLITDTQYF. The CDR3 nucleotides are TGCGCCAACAGCCAGGGACAACTAATCACAGATACGCAGTATTTT.